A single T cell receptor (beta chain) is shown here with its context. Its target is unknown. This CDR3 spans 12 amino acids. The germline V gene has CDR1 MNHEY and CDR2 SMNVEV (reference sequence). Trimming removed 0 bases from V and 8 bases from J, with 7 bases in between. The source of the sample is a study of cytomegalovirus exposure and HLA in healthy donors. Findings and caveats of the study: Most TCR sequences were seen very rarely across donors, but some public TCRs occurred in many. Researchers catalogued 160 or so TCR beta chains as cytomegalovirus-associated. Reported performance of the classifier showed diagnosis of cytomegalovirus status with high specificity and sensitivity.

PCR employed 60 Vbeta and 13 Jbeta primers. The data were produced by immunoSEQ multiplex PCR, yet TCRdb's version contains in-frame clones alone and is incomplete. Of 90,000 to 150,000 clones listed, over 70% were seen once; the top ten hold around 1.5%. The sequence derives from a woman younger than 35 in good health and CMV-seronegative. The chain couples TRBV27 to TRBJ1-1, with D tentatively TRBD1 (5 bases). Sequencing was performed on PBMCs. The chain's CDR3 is CASSLSAGEAFF. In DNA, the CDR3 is TGTGCCAGCAGTTTATCGGCAGGGGAAGCTTTCTTT.